This T cell receptor beta chain was captured by sequencing in a study of response to subunit inactivated influenza vaccine. MiXCR, run by TCRdb on the RT-PCR reads, gives a single entry per CDR3 protein. This table holds 150,000 to 200,000 distinct CDR3 sequences, around 11% found once. Notes on the study in general: Authors suggested that a seasonal influenza vaccination recruits few new T cells each time.

This clonotype has a handful of counts. Its specificity is not known. The CDR3 covers 13 residues. Trimming shortened V by 4 bases and J by 1 base, and 7 bases separated the two germline ends. Germline assignment: CDR1 MNHEY and CDR2 SVGEGT. This receptor was obtained from a man aged 45 to 75 who received an inactivated influenza vaccine. The material was CD8+ T cells sorted from PBMCs, obtained around 25 months after vaccination. The genes are TRBV6-2 or TRBV6-3 and TRBJ1-1; no firm D call. The CDR3 nucleotides read TGTGCCAGCAGTTTCATACGGAACACTGAAGCTTTCTTT. It is translated as CASSFIRNTEAFF.